This T cell receptor (beta chain) came from a study of CXCR3-negative and CXCR3-positive naive CD8 T cells. Across the study: Collectively, the libraries yielded 130 million or so TRB reads in total, at about 1.5 +/- 0.3 million per library.

General observations from the study: The study found more hydrophobic TRB CDR3s in CXCR3-positive naive cells than in CXCR3-negative naive cells.

This CDR3 is 12 amino acids long. It was by 5' RACE with UMI labels that the TRB cDNA libraries were prepared. TCRdb reworked the 5' RACE reads into one entry per CDR3 protein, no DNA. The sample holds fewer than 140,000 distinct CDR3 sequences. As regards this clonotype: The antigen remains unidentified.

Sequencing input: naive CXCR3+ CD8+ T cells from blood. As for subset: CD45RO-CCR7+CD27+CD95- naive CD8+ T cells expressing CXCR3 (TNR3+). The receptor's source is a human donor in good health. Some clones in this sample may be carry-over from other donors' samples. The chain uses TRBV12-3 or TRBV12-4 and TRBJ2-5; TCRdb outputs TRBD2, but without DNA this stays unchecked. CDR3 sequence: CASSQTTETQYF.